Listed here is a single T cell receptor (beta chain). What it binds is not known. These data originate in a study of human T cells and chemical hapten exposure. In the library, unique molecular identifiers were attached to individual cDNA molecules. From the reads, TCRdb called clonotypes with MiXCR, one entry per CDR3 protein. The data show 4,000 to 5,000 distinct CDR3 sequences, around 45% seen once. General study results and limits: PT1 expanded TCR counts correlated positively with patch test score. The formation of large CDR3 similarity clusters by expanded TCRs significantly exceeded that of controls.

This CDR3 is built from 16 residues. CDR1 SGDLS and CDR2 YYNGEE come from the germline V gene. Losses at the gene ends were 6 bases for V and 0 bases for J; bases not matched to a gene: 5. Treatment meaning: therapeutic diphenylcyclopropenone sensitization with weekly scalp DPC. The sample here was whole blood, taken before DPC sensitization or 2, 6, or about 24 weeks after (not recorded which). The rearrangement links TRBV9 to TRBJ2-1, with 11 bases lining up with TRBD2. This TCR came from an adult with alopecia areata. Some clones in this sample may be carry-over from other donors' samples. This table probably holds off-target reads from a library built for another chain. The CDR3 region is CASKGLAESSYNEQFF. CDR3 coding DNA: TGTGCCAGCAAGGGACTAGCGGAAAGCTCCTACAATGAGCAGTTCTTC.